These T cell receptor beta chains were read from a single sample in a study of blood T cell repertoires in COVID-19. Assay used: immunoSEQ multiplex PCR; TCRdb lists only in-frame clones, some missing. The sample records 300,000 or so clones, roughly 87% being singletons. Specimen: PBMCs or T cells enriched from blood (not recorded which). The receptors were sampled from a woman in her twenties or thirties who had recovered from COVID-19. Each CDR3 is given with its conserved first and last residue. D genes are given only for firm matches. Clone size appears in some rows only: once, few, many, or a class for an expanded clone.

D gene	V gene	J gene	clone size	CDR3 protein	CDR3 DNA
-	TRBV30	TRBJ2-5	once	CAWRDRETQYF	TGTGCCTGGAGAGACAGGGAGACCCAGTACTTC
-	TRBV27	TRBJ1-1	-	CASSLSGGREAFF	TGTGCCAGCAGTTTATCAGGGGGAAGGGAAGCTTTCTTT
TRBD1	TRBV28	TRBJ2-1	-	CASSYPGQGPRRFF	TGTGCCAGCAGCTACCCGGGACAGGGACCGAGGCGGTTCTTC
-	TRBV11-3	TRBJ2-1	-	CASSLAGSSYNEQFF	TGTGCCAGCAGCTTGGCGGGAAGCTCCTACAATGAGCAGTTCTTC
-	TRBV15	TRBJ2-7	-	CATSRDRVTYEQYF	TGTGCCACCAGCAGAGATCGGGTAACCTACGAGCAGTACTTC
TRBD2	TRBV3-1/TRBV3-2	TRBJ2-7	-	CASTGGSSYEQYF	TGTGCCAGTACGGGGGGAAGCTCCTACGAGCAGTACTTC
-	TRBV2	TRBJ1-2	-	CASSVVRDLYGYTF	TGTGCCAGCAGTGTGGTCAGGGACTTATATGGCTACACCTTC
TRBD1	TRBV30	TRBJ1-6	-	CAWTGGTGGTYNSPLHF	TGTGCCTGGACCGGGGGGACAGGGGGCACCTATAATTCACCCCTCCACTTT
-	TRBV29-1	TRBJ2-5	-	CSVDLTGLQETQYF	TGCAGCGTTGACCTGACAGGACTCCAAGAGACCCAGTACTTC
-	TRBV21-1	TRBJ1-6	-	CASSKARWRSPLHF	TGTGCCAGCAGCAAAGCGCGTTGGAGGTCACCCCTCCACTTT
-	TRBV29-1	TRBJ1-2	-	CSVLVGGYGYTF	TGCAGCGTGCTAGTAGGTGGCTATGGCTACACCTTC
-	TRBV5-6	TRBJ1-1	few	CASRSRGSTEAFF	TGTGCCAGCAGGTCCCGGGGTAGCACTGAAGCTTTCTTT
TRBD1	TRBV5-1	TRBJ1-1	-	CASRQTGTGGNTEAFF	TGCGCCAGCAGACAAACCGGGACAGGGGGGAACACTGAAGCTTTCTTT
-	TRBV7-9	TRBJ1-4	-	CASSLGAALNEKLFF	TGTGCCAGCAGCTTAGGGGCCGCGCTTAATGAAAAACTGTTTTTT
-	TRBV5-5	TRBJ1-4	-	CASSLVRATNEKLFF	TGTGCCAGCAGCTTGGTCCGTGCAACTAATGAAAAACTGTTTTTT
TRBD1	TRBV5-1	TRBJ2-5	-	CASSSADRAQTQYF	TGCGCCAGCAGCTCGGCGGACAGGGCCCAGACCCAGTACTTC
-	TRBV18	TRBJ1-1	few	CASSTPGAEAFF	TGTGCCAGCTCCACACCGGGGGCTGAAGCTTTCTTT
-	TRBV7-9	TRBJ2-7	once	CASSLGRGSYEQYF	TGTGCCAGCAGCTTAGGGCGGGGCTCCTACGAGCAGTACTTC
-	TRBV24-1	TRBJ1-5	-	CATSETSSGPEDSNQPQHF	TGTGCCACCAGTGAAACAAGCTCCGGTCCGGAGGATAGCAATCAGCCCCAGCATTTT
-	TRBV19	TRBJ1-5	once	CASSIPGESNQPQHF	TGTGCCAGTAGTATACCCGGGGAGAGCAATCAGCCCCAGCATTTT
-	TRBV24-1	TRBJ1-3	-	CATSGGDRGGHSGNTIYF	TGTGCCACCAGTGGGGGGGATCGCGGCGGACATTCTGGAAACACCATATATTTT
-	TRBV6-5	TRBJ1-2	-	CASSYSGNYGYTF	TGTGCCAGCAGTTACTCGGGCAACTATGGCTACACCTTC
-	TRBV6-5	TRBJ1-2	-	CASRPTGEGYTF	TGTGCCAGCAGACCCACCGGGGAGGGCTACACCTTC
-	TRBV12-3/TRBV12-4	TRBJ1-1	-	CASSQGGTEAFF	TGTGCCAGCAGCCAGGGAGGCACTGAAGCTTTCTTT
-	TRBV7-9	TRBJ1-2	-	CASSPPRIRDNYNYGYTF	TGTGCCAGCAGCCCACCAAGGATCCGGGACAACTATAACTATGGCTACACCTTC
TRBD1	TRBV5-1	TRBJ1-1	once	CASSLGNTQGLRAFF	TGCGCCAGCAGCTTGGGGAATACACAGGGGCTAAGGGCTTTCTTT
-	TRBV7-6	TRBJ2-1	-	CASSSRYNEQFF	TGTGCCAGCAGCTCTCGCTACAATGAGCAGTTCTTC
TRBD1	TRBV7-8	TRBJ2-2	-	CASGTGGRELFF	TGTGCCAGCGGGACAGGGGGCCGGGAGCTGTTTTTT
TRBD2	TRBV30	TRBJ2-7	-	CAWTLAGGNEQYF	TGTGCCTGGACTTTAGCGGGGGGAAACGAGCAGTACTTC
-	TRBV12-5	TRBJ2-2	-	CASGLEAGPGELFF	TGTGCTAGTGGTTTGGAAGCAGGGCCCGGGGAGCTGTTTTTT
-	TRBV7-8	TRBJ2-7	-	CASSLVDRLYYEQYF	TGTGCCAGCAGCTTAGTGGACAGACTTTACTACGAGCAGTACTTC
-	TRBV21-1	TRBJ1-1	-	CASSLRGGRGTEAFF	TGTGCCAGCAGCCTCCGCGGCGGTCGCGGGACTGAAGCTTTCTTT
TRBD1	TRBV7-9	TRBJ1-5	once	CASSRTGGNQPQHF	TGTGCCAGCAGCCGGACAGGGGGCAATCAGCCCCAGCATTTT
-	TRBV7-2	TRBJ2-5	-	CASRPRGGIVGETQYF	TGTGCCAGCAGACCCCGTGGGGGGATAGTGGGAGAGACCCAGTACTTC
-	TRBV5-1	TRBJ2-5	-	CASSFQDSETQYF	TGCGCCAGCAGCTTCCAGGACTCCGAGACCCAGTACTTC
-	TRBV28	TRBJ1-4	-	CASSSPATNEKLFF	TGTGCCAGCAGTTCGCCAGCAACTAATGAAAAACTGTTTTTT
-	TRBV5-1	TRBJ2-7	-	CASSGAYEQYF	TGCGCCAGCAGCGGGGCTTACGAGCAGTACTTC
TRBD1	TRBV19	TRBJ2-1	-	CASSAGRTGTGGYNEQFF	TGTGCCAGTAGTGCCGGCCGAACCGGGACAGGGGGCTACAATGAGCAGTTCTTC
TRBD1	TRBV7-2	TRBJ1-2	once	CASSLGPTGGYGYTF	TGTGCCAGCAGCTTAGGACCGACAGGGGGATATGGCTACACCTTC
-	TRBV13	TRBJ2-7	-	CASSLHSQNKGEQYF	TGTGCCAGCAGCTTGCACAGCCAGAACAAGGGGGAGCAGTACTTC
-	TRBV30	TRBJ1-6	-	CAWSAGVDSPLHF	TGTGCCTGGAGCGCAGGGGTCGATTCACCCCTCCACTTT
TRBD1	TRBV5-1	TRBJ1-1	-	CASSLIQGTEAFF	TGCGCCAGCAGCTTGATACAGGGGACTGAAGCTTTCTTT
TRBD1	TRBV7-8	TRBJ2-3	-	CASRGDRVPGDTQYF	TGTGCCAGCCGGGGGGACAGGGTACCTGGGGATACGCAGTATTTT
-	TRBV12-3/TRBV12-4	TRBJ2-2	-	CASSRNSAGELFF	TGTGCCAGCAGTCGCAATAGTGCCGGGGAGCTGTTTTTT
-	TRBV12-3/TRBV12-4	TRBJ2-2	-	CASTQGNTGELFF	TGTGCCAGCACGCAGGGCAACACCGGGGAGCTGTTTTTT
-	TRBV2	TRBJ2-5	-	CASSGVETQYF	TGTGCCAGCAGCGGGGTGGAGACCCAGTACTTC
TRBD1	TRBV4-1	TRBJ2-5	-	CASSPIRGRWETQYF	TGCGCCAGCAGCCCTATCAGGGGGCGCTGGGAGACCCAGTACTTC
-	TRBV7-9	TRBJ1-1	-	CASSLYLGEYTEAFF	TGTGCCAGCAGCTTATACCTGGGAGAGTATACTGAAGCTTTCTTT
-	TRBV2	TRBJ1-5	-	CASSGFMAGSNQPQHF	TGTGCCAGCAGTGGTTTTATGGCAGGCTCAAATCAGCCCCAGCATTTT
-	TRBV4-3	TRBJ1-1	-	CASSQDSRRNTEAFF	TGCGCCAGCAGCCAAGATTCTAGGCGAAACACTGAAGCTTTCTTT
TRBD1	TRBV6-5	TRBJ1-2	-	CASSYSTGSNYGYTF	TGTGCCAGCAGTTACTCGACAGGGTCTAACTATGGCTACACCTTC
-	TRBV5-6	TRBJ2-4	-	CASSLDRDIQYF	TGTGCCAGCAGCTTAGACCGGGACATTCAGTACTTC
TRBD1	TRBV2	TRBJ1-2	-	CASSFDRAGYTF	TGTGCCAGCAGTTTCGACAGGGCCGGCTACACCTTC
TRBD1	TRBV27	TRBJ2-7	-	CASSRSHGTGSYEQYF	TGTGCCAGCAGCCGATCCCACGGGACAGGGTCCTACGAGCAGTACTTC
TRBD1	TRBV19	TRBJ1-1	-	CASKDRAREAFF	TGTGCCAGCAAGGACAGGGCCAGGGAAGCTTTCTTT
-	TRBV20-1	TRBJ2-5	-	CSASPGEHQETQYF	TGCAGTGCTAGTCCGGGAGAGCACCAAGAGACCCAGTACTTC
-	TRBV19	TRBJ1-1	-	CASRVGGGSPRDTEAFF	TGTGCCAGTAGAGTGGGGGGGGGATCCCCAAGAGACACTGAAGCTTTCTTT